This TCR beta chain was recorded in a study of T cells expressing NK-cell markers. Study background: The study drew TCR beta repertoires from sorted CD3+CD56+NKG2C+, CD3+CD56+NKG2C- and CD3+CD56-NKG2C+ T cells. The study, taken as a whole, reports: In more than 5 donors, dominant CD3+CD56+NKG2C+ clones formed roughly 1.0-8% of CD8+ cells. For several donors, these clonotypes were likewise the leading ones in the CD3+CD56-NKG2C+ fraction.

The length of the CDR3 is 15 residues. Germline V gene sequence: CDR1 SGHRS, CDR2 YFSETQ. As to this clonotype: Antigen specificity is unknown.

TCR beta cDNA was generated via 5'RACE template switching incorporating UMIs. TCRdb re-analyzed the 5' RACE reads; it lists each CDR3 protein once, without DNA. This table lists approximately 550,000 distinct CDR3 sequences. The V call is TRBV5-1, the J call TRBJ2-7; TCRdb names TRBD2, which stays unverified in the absence of DNA. Sequencing input: blood T cells: a sorted CD56 or NKG2C T cell subset, CD4+ or CD8+ T cells, or bulk PBMC T cells (not recorded which). The TCR comes from a man in his late teens or twenties in good health. This CDR3 reads CASSLLVAGENEQYF.